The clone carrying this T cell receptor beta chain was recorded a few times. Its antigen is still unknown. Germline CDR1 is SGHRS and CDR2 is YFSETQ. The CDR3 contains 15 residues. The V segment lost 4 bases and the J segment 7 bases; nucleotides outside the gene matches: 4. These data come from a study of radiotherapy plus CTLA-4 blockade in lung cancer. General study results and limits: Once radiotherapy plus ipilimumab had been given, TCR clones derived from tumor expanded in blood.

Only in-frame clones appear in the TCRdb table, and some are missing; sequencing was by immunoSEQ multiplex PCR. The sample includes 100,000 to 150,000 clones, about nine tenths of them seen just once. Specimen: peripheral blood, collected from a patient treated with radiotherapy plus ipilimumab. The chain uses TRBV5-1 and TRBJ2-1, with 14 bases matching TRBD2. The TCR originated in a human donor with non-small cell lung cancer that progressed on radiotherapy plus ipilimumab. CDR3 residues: CASSPGTSGGNEQFF. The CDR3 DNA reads TGCGCCAGCAGCCCCGGGACTAGCGGGGGAAATGAGCAGTTCTTC. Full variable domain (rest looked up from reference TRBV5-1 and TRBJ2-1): KAGVTQTPRYLIKTRGQQVTLSCSPISGHRSVSWYQQTPGQGLQFLFEYFSETQRNKGNFPGRFSGRQFSNSRSEMNVSTLELGDSALYLCASSPGTSGGNEQFFGPGTRLTVL.